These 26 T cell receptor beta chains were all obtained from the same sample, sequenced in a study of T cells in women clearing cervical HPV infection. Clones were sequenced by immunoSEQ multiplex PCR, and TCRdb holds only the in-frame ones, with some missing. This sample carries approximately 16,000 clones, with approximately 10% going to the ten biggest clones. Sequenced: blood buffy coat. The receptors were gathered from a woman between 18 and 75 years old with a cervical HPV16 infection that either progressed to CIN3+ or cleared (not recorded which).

The chain's CDR3 is CASSRGTGGTNNYGYTF. Partial CDR3 DNA: TGTGCCAGCTCACGCGGGACAGGCGGTACTAATAACTATGGC. J is TRBJ1-2 and V is TRBV18, with 8 bases lining up with TRBD1. The CDR3 end falls 3 residues outside the read, so it is completed with the germline J gene. This CDR3 comprises 17 residues. The V segment lost 4 bases and the J segment 1 base; nucleotides outside the gene matches: 11. From germline, CDR1 is KGHSH and CDR2 LQKENI.

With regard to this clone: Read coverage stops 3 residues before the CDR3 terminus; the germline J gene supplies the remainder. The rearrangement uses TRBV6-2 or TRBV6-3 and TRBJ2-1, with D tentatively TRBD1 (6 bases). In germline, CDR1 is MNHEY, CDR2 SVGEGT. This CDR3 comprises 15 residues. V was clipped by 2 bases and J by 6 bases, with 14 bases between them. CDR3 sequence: CASSYGGGRPNEQFF. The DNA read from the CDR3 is TGTGCCAGCAGTTACGGTGGGGGCCGGCCCAATGAG.

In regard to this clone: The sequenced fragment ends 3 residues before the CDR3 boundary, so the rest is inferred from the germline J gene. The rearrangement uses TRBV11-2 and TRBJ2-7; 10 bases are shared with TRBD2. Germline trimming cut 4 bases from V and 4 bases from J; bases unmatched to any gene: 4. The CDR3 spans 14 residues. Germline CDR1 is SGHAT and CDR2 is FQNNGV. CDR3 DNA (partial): TGTGCCAGCAGCTCCGGACTAGCGGAGTACGAG. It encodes CASSSGLAEYE. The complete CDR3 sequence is CASSSGLAEYEQYF.

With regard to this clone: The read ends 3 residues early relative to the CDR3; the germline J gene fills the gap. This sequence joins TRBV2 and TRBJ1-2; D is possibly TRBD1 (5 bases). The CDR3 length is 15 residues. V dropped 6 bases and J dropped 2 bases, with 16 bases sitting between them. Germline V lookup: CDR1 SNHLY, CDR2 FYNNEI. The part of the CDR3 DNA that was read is TGTGCCAGCAGGGGCGAGGCGAGGGGCAACTATGGC. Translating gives CASRGEARGNYG. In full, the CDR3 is CASRGEARGNYGYTF.

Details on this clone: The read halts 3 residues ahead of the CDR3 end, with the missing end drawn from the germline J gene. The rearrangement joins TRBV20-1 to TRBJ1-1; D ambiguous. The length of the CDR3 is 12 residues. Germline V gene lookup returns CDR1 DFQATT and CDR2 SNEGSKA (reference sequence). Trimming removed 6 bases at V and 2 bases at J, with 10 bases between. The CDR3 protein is CSAQRSNTEAFF. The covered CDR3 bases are TGCAGTGCCCAAAGGTCCAACACTGAA.

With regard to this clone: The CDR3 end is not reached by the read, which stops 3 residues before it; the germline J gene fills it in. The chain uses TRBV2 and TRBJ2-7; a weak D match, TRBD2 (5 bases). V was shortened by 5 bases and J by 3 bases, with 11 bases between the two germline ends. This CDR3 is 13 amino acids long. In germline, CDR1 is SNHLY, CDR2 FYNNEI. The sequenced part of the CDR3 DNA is TGTGCCAGCAGTCCCGGGGAAATCTACGAG. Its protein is CASSPGEIYE. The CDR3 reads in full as CASSPGEIYEQYF. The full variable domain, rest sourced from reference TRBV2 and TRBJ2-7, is EPEVTQTPSHQVTQMGQEVILRCVPISNHLYFYWYRQILGQKVEFLVSFYNNEISEKSEIFDDQFSVERPDGSNFTLKIRSTKLEDSAMYFCASSPGEIYEQYFGPGTRLTVT.

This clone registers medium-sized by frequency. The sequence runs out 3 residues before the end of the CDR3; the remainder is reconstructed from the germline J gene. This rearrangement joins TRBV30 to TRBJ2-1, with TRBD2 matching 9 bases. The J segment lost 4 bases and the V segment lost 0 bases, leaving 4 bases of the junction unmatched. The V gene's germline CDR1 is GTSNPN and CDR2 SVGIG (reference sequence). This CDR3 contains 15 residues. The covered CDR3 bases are TGTGCCTGGAGTGTTCTTAGCGGGAGATACAATGAG. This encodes CAWSVLSGRYNE. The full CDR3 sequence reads CAWSVLSGRYNEQFF.

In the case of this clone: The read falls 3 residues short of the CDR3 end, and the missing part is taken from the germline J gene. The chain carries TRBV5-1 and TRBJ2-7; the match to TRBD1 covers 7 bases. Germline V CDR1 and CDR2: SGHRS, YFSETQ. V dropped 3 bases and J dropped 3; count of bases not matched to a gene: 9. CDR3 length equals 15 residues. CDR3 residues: CASSSSTGISYEQYF. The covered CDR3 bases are TGCGCCAGCAGCTCCTCGACAGGGATCAGCTACGAG.

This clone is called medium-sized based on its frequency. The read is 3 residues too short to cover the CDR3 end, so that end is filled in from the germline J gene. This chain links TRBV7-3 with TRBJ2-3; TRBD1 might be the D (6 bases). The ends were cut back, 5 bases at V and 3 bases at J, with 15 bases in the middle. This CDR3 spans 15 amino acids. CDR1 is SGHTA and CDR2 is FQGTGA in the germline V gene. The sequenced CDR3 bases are TGTGCCAGCAGCCGAACTTCAGGGGAAACAGATACG. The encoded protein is CASSRTSGETDT. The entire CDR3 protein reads CASSRTSGETDTQYF.

This CDR3 is CASSVGHQNTEAFF. The covered CDR3 bases are TGTGCCAGCAGCGTTGGACATCAGAACACTGAA. The chain has TRBV7-3 and TRBJ1-1; weak D call: TRBD1 (5 bases). The CDR3 extends 3 residues past the end of the read, so its final part is completed from the germline J gene. Trimming took off 5 bases at V and 1 base at J, with 11 bases between the two ends. This CDR3 comprises 14 residues. CDR1 and CDR2 (germline): SGHTA, FQGTGA.

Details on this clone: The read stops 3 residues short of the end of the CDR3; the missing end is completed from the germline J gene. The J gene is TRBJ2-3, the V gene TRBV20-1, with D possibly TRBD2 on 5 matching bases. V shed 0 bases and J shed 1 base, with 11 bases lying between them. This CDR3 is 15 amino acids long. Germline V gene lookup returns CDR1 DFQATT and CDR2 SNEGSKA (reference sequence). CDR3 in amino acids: CSARELRAGTDTQYF. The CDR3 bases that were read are TGCAGTGCTAGAGAACTTAGAGCGGGCACAGATACG.

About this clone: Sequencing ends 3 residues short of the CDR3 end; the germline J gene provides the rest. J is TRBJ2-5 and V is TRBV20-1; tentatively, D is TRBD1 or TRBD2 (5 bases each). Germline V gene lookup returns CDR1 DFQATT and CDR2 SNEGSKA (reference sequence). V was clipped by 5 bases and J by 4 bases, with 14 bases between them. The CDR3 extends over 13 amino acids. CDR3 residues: CSAFLRGTETQYF. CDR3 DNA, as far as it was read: TGCAGTGCTTTCCTGAGGGGAACAGAGACC.

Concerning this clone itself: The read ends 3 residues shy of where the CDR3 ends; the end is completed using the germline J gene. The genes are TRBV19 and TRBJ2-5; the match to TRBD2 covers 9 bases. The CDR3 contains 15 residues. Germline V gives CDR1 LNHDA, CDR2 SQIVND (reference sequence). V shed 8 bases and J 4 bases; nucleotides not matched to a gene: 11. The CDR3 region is CASSSGGGARETQYF. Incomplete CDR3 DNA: TGTGCCAGTTCTTCTGGCGGGGGGGCTCGAGAGACC. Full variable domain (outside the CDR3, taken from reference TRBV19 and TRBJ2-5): DGGITQSPKYLFRKEGQNVTLSCEQNLNHDAMYWYRQDPGQGLRLIYYSQIVNDFQKGDIAEGYSVSREKKESFPLTVTSAQKNPTAFYLCASSSGGGARETQYFGPGTRLLVL.

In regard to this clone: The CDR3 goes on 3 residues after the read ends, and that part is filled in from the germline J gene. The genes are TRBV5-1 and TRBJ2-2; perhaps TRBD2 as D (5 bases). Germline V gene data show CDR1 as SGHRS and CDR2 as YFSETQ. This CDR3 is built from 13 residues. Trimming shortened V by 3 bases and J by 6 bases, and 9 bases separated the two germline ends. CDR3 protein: CASSSERAGELFF. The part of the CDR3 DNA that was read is TGCGCCAGCAGCTCCGAGAGGGCCGGGGAG.

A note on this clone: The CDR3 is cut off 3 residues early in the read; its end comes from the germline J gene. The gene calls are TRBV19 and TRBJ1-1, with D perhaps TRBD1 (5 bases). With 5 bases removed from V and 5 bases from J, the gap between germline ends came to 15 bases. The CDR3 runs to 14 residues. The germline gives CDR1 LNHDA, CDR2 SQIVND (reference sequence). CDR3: CASSELWGRTEAFF. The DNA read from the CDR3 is TGTGCCAGTAGTGAACTTTGGGGCCGGACTGAA.

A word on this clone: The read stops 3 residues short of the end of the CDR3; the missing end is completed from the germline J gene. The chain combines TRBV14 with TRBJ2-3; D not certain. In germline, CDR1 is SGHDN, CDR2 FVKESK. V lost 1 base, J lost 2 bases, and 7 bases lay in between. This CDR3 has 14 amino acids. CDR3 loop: CASSQARHTDTQYF. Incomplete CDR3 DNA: TGTGCCAGCAGCCAAGCACGACACACAGATACG. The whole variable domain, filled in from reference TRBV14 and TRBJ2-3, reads EAGVTQFPSHSVIEKGQTVTLRCDPISGHDNLYWYRRVMGKEIKFLLHFVKESKQDESGMPNNRFLAERTGGTYSTLKVQPAELEDSGVYFCASSQARHTDTQYFGPGTRLTVL.

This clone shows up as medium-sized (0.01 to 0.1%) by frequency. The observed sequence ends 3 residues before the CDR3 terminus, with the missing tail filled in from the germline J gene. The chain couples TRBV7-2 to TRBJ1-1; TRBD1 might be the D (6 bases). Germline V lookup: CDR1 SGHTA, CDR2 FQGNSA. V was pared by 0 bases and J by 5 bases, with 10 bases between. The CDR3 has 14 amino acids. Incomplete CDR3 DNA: TGTGCCAGCAGCTTAGCCCAGGGGTATACTGAA. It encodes CASSLAQGYTE. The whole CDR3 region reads CASSLAQGYTEAFF. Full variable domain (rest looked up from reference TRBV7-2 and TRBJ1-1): GAGVSQSPSNKVTEKGKDVELRCDPISGHTALYWYRQSLGQGLEFLIYFQGNSAPDKSGLPSDRFSAERTGGSVSTLTIQRTQQEDSAVYLCASSLAQGYTEAFFGQGTRLTVV.

This CDR3 is CASSPPEGDYYEQYF. The part of the CDR3 DNA that was read is TGTGCCAGCTCCCCTCCGGAGGGGGACTACTACGAG. The rearrangement links TRBV18 to TRBJ2-7, with TRBD2 as a possible D gene (7 bases). The read is 3 residues too short to cover the CDR3 end, so that end is filled in from the germline J gene. This CDR3 has 15 residues. Trimming removed 6 bases from V and 3 bases from J, with 18 bases in between. Germline-derived CDR1 and CDR2 are KGHSH and LQKENI.

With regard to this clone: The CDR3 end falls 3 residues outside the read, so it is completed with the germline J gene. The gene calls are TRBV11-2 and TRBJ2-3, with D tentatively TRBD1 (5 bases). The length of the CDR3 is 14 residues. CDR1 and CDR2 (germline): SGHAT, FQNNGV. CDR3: CASSLDRVGQPQYF. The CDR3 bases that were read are TGTGCCAGCAGCTTAGACAGGGTGGGTCAGCCG.

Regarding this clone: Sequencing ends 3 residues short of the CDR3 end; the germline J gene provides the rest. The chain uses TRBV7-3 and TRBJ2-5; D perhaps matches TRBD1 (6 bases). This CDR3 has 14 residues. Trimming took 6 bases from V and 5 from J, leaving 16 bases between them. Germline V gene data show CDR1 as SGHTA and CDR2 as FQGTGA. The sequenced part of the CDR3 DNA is TGTGCCAGCAGTCCCACAGGGTTCCAGGAGACC. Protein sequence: CASSPTGFQET. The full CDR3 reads CASSPTGFQETQYF.

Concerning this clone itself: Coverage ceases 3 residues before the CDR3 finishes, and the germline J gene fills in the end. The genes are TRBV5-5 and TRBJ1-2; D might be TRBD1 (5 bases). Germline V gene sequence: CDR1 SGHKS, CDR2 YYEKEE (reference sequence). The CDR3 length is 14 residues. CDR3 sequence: CASSFFGAGRDYTF. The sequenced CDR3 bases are TGTGCCAGCAGCTTTTTTGGGGCAGGGAGGGAC.

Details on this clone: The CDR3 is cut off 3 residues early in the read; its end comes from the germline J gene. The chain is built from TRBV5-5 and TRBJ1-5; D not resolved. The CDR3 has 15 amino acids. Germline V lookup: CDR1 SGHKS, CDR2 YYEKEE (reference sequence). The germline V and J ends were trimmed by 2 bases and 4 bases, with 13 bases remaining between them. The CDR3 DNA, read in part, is TGTGCCAGCAGCTTCGGTTCAGAACTAAATCAGCCC. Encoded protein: CASSFGSELNQP. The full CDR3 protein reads CASSFGSELNQPQHF.

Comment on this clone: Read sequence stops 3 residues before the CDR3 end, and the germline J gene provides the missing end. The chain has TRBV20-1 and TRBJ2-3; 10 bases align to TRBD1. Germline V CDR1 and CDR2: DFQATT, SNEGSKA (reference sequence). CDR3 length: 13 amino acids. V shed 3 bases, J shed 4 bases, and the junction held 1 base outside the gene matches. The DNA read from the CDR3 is TGCAGTGCTAGGACAGGGGGCGCAGATACG. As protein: CSARTGGADT. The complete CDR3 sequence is CSARTGGADTQYF.

The CDR3 region is CASRKTGASYEQYF. CDR3 DNA (partial): TGTGCCAGCAGAAAAACAGGGGCCTCCTACGAG. The chain links TRBV28 to TRBJ2-7; TRBD1 matches 7 bases. The read gets to within 3 residues of the CDR3 end, and the germline J gene fills in the rest. This CDR3 is built from 14 residues. The V gene's germline CDR1 is MDHEN and CDR2 SYDVKM. V lost 6 bases, J lost 0 bases, and 5 bases stayed unmatched.

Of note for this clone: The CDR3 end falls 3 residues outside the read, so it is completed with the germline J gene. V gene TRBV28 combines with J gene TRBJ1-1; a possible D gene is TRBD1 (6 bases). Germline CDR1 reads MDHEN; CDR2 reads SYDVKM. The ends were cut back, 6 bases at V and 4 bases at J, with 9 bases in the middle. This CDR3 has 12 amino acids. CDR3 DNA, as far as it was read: TGTGCCAGCAGCAAGGGGGTCACTGAA. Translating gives CASSKGVTE. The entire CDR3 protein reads CASSKGVTEAFF.

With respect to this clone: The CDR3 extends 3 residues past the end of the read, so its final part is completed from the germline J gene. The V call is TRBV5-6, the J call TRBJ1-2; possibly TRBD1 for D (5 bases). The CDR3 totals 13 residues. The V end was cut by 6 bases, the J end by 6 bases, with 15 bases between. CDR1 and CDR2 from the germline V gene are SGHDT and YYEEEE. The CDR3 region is CASTPGAFNGYTF. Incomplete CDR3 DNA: TGTGCCAGCACCCCTGGGGCTTTTAATGGC.